Presented here are 16 T cell receptor beta chains from one specimen sequenced in a study of blood T cells in healthy people across ages. A second 7 to 11 cycle PCR used barcoded and J-beta primers. TCRdb reprocessed the 5' RACE reads via MiXCR and lists one record per CDR3 protein. Of around 900,000 distinct CDR3 sequences listed, roughly 51% are singletons. The specimen sequenced was blood. The receptors were gathered from a woman aged 60-75 years in good health.

In this sample, this clonotype turned up a few times. V is TRBV5-1 and J is TRBJ2-5, with D maybe TRBD1 (5 bases). The germline V gene has CDR1 SGHRS and CDR2 YFSETQ. This CDR3 is 15 amino acids long. Trimming took off 0 bases at V and 4 bases at J, with 13 bases between the two ends. The CDR3 bases are TGCGCCAGCAGCTTGGAGGCAGGGTGGCGAGAGACCCAGTACTTC. Protein product: CASSLEAGWRETQYF.

The gene calls are TRBV5-4 and TRBJ1-2; D is perhaps TRBD1 (6 bases). Germline V CDR1 and CDR2: SGHNT, YYREEE (reference sequence). The CDR3 is 15 amino acids. V was trimmed by 4 bases and J by 3 bases, leaving 16 bases between them. CDR3 sequence reads: CASSRPGHQDYGYTF. DNA of the CDR3: TGTGCCAGCAGCCGACCGGGACACCAAGACTATGGCTACACCTTC.

The CDR3 here is CASSQDSEDQPQHF. DNA for the CDR3: TGTGCCAGCAGCCAAGATAGTGAGGATCAGCCCCAGCATTTT. The V and J genes are TRBV4-2 and TRBJ1-5; no firm D call. Per germline, CDR1 LGHNA and CDR2 YNFKEQ. The CDR3 totals 14 residues. V dropped 0 bases and J dropped 5 bases, with 8 bases sitting between them.

This chain links TRBV29-1 with TRBJ1-1; D uncertain. This CDR3 is built from 11 residues. The V end lost 0 bases, the J end lost 7 bases, and 6 bases lay between the germline ends. Germline CDR1 reads SQVTM; CDR2 reads ANQGSEA. The CDR3 nucleotides are TGCAGCGTTGAAGATACGAATGAAGCTTTCTTT. It yields the protein CSVEDTNEAFF.

CDR3 coding DNA: TGTGCCAGCAGCTCGGGACTAGTGGGGAGAGCCTACGAGCAGTACTTC. This gives the protein CASSSGLVGRAYEQYF. V usage is TRBV5-4 and J usage is TRBJ2-7; TRBD2 aligns across 8 bases. V was pared by 3 bases and J by 2 bases, with 10 bases of the junction left unmatched. This CDR3 has 16 amino acids. Looked up from germline, CDR1 is SGHNT and CDR2 is YYREEE (reference sequence).

This clonotype has at least ten counts. This chain connects TRBV7-8 to TRBJ2-3, with 14 bases aligning to TRBD2. Germline lookup yields CDR1 SGHVS and CDR2 FQNEAQ. The CDR3 totals 14 residues. V was clipped by 10 bases and J by 5 bases; unmatched bases: 5. CDR3 DNA sequence: TGTGCCACCTTGGGACTAGCGGGAGTAGATACGCAGTATTTT. It codes for CATLGLAGVDTQYF.

This clonotype was observed many times. CDR3 loop: CASSLTTYEQYF. The CDR3 DNA reads TGTGCCAGCAGCTTAACCACCTACGAGCAGTACTTC. The V gene is TRBV7-9, the J gene TRBJ2-7; D is unclear. The CDR3 is 12 residues long. The V gene's germline CDR1 is SEHNR and CDR2 FQNEAQ (reference sequence). V was pared by 2 bases and J by 2 bases, with 4 bases between.

V is TRBV24-1 and J is TRBJ1-5; no definite D call. This CDR3 has 13 residues. V was shortened by 5 bases and J by 6 bases, with 10 bases between the two germline ends. Germline CDR1 KGHDR, CDR2 SFDVKD. The CDR3 here is CATSGLSGQPQHF. The CDR3 nucleotides are TGTGCCACCAGTGGCCTCTCCGGTCAGCCCCAGCATTTT.

The chain has TRBV5-4 and TRBJ2-4, with a tentative D call TRBD2 (6 bases). The V gene's germline CDR1 is SGHNT and CDR2 YYREEE (reference sequence). V lost 3 bases to trimming and J lost 0 bases, with 16 bases between them. This CDR3 has 17 residues. The CDR3 DNA sequence: TGTGCCAGCAGCTCGGGAGAACCCAATATAGCCAAAAACATTCAGTACTTC. It encodes CASSSGEPNIAKNIQYF.

This clonotype was seen ten or more times. The chain joins TRBV29-1 to TRBJ2-7, with D perhaps assigned TRBD1 or TRBD2 (5 bases each). Germline loops: CDR1 SQVTM, CDR2 ANQGSEA. Trimming left V 4 bases short and J 7 bases short, with 17 bases between. The CDR3 length is 13 residues. This CDR3 is CSVGDYKGYEQYF. The CDR3 nucleotides are TGCAGCGTTGGAGACTATAAGGGGTATGAGCAGTACTTC.

The chain carries TRBV11-3 and TRBJ2-2, with a weak D call TRBD1 (6 bases). Deletions cut 5 bases from V and 6 bases from J, with 10 bases between. The CDR3 runs to 13 residues. Germline V gives CDR1 SGHNT, CDR2 YENEEA. The DNA for the CDR3 is TGTGCCAGCAGCAAAGGGACACCCGGGGAGCTGTTTTTT. Translating gives CASSKGTPGELFF.

The chain couples TRBV29-1 to TRBJ2-4; 8 bases map to TRBD1. Looked up from germline, CDR1 is SQVTM and CDR2 is ANQGSEA. Unmatched junction bases numbered 11, after V lost 7 bases and J lost 3 bases. CDR3 length: 15 amino acids. The CDR3 nucleotides are TGCAGCGCTGCCGACTTGACAGGGGTCAAAAACATTCAGTACTTC. Translation gives CSAADLTGVKNIQYF.

This clonotype has just a few counts. The chain is built from TRBV29-1 and TRBJ2-5; possibly TRBD1 or TRBD2 for D (7 bases each). V lost 4 bases, J lost 2 bases, and 20 bases lay in between. Per the germline V gene, CDR1 is SQVTM and CDR2 is ANQGSEA. The CDR3 consists of 16 residues. CDR3 region: CSVVGRETGIQETQYF. For the CDR3, the DNA is TGCAGCGTTGTGGGGAGGGAGACAGGGATACAAGAGACCCAGTACTTC.

The chain has TRBV20-1 and TRBJ2-5; tentatively, D is TRBD1 (6 bases). CDR3 size: 16 residues. The germline V gene has CDR1 DFQATT and CDR2 SNEGSKA (reference sequence). V shed 0 bases and J shed 7 bases, with 21 bases lying between them. The CDR3: CSARDAWDTQGGTQYF. The CDR3 DNA reads as TGCAGTGCTAGAGATGCATGGGACACGCAAGGCGGGACCCAGTACTTC.

The V and J genes are TRBV5-1 and TRBJ2-7, with 13 bases identical to TRBD2. The better agreement between TRBJ2-5 and the DNA end casts doubt on the J call. The CDR3 is 16 amino acids. Germline V CDR1 and CDR2: SGHRS, YFSETQ. For the CDR3, the DNA is TGCGCCAGCAGCTCGGGACTAGCGGGGTATGGAGAGACCCAGTACTTC. Protein product: CASSSGLAGYGETQYF.

This clonotype was seen only a few times. J is TRBJ2-3 and V is TRBV18; 8 bases line up with TRBD1. The CDR3 length is 16 residues. V shed 2 bases and J 3 bases; nucleotides not matched to a gene: 7. Germline V lookup: CDR1 KGHSH, CDR2 LQKENI. The CDR3 reads CASSPGPGQATDTQYF. For the CDR3, the DNA is TGTGCCAGCTCACCAGGGCCGGGACAGGCAACAGATACGCAGTATTTT.